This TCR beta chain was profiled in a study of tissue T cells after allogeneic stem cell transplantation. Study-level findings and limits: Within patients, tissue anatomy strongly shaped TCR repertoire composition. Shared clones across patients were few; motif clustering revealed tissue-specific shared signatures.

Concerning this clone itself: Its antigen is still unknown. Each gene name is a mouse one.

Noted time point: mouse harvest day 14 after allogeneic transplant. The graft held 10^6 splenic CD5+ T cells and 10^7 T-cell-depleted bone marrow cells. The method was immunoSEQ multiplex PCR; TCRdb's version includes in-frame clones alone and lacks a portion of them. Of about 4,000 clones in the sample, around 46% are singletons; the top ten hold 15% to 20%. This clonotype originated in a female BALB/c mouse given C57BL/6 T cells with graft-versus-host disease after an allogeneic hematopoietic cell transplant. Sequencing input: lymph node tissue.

CDR3 DNA, as far as it was read: TGTGCCAGCAGTCTACTGGGAGGGGAACAGTAC. It yields the protein CASSLLGGEQY. The full CDR3 sequence reads CASSLLGGEQYF. The chain is built from TRBV26 and TRBJ2-7, with D possibly being TRBD2 (6 bases). The read terminates 1 residue ahead of where the CDR3 ends, so the germline J gene completes it. CDR3 length equals 12 residues. Germline assignment: CDR1 KGHPV and CDR2 FQNQEV (reference sequence). Deletions cut 3 bases from V and 7 bases from J, with 10 bases between.